These T cell receptor beta chains were read from a single sample in a study of blood T cell repertoires in COVID-19. Repertoires were generated with immunoSEQ multiplex PCR, while TCRdb's copy carries only in-frame clones and drops some. The sample holds 180,000 or so clones, approximately 80% seen once. Sequencing was carried out using PBMCs or T cells enriched from blood (not recorded which). These receptors were obtained from a man aged 45 to 65 who had recovered from COVID-19. Each CDR3 is given with its conserved first and last residue. The D gene is left open where the match is weak. Only part of the rows carry a size: once, few, many, or a class if the clone is expanded.

J,D,V,length,size,DNA,CDR3
TRBJ1-1,NA,TRBV29-1,12,few,TGCAGCGTTGAAGACAGGGGTACTGAAGCTTTCTTT,CSVEDRGTEAFF
TRBJ1-6,NA,TRBV3-1/TRBV3-2,13,NA,TGTGCCAGCAGCCAAGTTTCACTTTCTGGCCTCCACTTT,CASSQVSLSGLHF
TRBJ2-7,TRBD2,TRBV5-1,14,NA,TGCGCCAGTAAACCGGACACGGGGGGCTACGAGCAGTACTTC,CASKPDTGGYEQYF
TRBJ2-5,NA,TRBV3-1/TRBV3-2,13,NA,TGTGCCAGCAGCCAAGATCTTCTAGAGGCCCAGTACTTC,CASSQDLLEAQYF
TRBJ1-4,TRBD1,TRBV28,15,NA,TGTGCCAGCTCAAGCTCCGGGACAGGGGTTGAAAAACTGTTTTTT,CASSSSGTGVEKLFF
TRBJ1-2,TRBD1,TRBV5-6,15,NA,TGTGCCAGCAGCTCATACAGGGGGCGGAACTATGGCTACACCTTC,CASSSYRGRNYGYTF
TRBJ2-1,NA,TRBV10-2,12,NA,TGCGCCAGCAGCCAGACTAGTCTTGAGCAGTTCTTC,CASSQTSLEQFF
TRBJ2-7,TRBD2,TRBV6-1,14,NA,TGTGCCAGCAGTGTAGCGGGGGGAACCTACGAGCAGTACTTC,CASSVAGGTYEQYF
TRBJ2-1,TRBD2,TRBV11-2,16,NA,TGTGCCAGCAGCCATCGGATGACTAGCGCTAACAATGAGCAGTTCTTC,CASSHRMTSANNEQFF
TRBJ1-1,TRBD1,TRBV12-5,14,NA,TGTGCTAGTGGTTTGGCTGGGACAGGTGGGAAAGCTTTCTTT,CASGLAGTGGKAFF
TRBJ2-7,TRBD1,TRBV4-2,14,NA,TGTGCCAGCAGCCAACGGCCAGGGGGCTACGAGCAGTACTTC,CASSQRPGGYEQYF
TRBJ1-1,TRBD1,TRBV7-9,14,once,TGTGCCAGCAGCAGACAGGGAGATGGCACTGAAGCTTTCTTT,CASSRQGDGTEAFF
TRBJ2-7,NA,TRBV19,13,NA,TGTGCCAGTACCGATGTCGGCTCCTACGAGCAGTACTTC,CASTDVGSYEQYF
TRBJ1-4,TRBD1,TRBV11-2,15,NA,TGTGCCAGCAGCTTAGAGGGACAGGGCTGGGAAAAACTGTTTTTT,CASSLEGQGWEKLFF
TRBJ2-2,TRBD2,TRBV12-5,16,NA,TGTGCTAGTGGTTTCCAGGGCGGGAGGGCCACCGGGGAGCTGTTTTTT,CASGFQGGRATGELFF
TRBJ2-7,NA,TRBV28,13,NA,TGTGCCAGCACGGAGCTCGGGGCCTACGAGCAGTACTTC,CASTELGAYEQYF
TRBJ2-1,TRBD1,TRBV9,14,NA,TGTGCCAGCAGCCTCCGGGACAGCTACAATGAGCAGTTCTTC,CASSLRDSYNEQFF
TRBJ2-7,TRBD1,TRBV13,14,NA,TGTGCCAGCAGCCCCCCCGGGCAGGGGGCGCCCCCGAACTTC,CASSPPGQGAPPNF
TRBJ1-2,NA,TRBV28,11,NA,TGTGCCACCTCCAACTGGGGCGGCTACACCTTC,CATSNWGGYTF
TRBJ2-5,NA,TRBV5-4,14,NA,TGTGCCAGCAGCTTGGGGGGGACTCAAGAGACCCAGTACTTC,CASSLGGTQETQYF
TRBJ1-1,NA,TRBV11-2,14,NA,TGTGCCAGCAGCCGACAGTGGCGGGGCACTGAAGCTTTCTTT,CASSRQWRGTEAFF
TRBJ2-7,TRBD1,TRBV5-1,17,NA,TGCGCCAGCAGCTTGGATCTCACAGGGGGTTCACCTTACGAGCAGTACTTC,CASSLDLTGGSPYEQYF
TRBJ2-1,NA,TRBV27,15,NA,TGTGCCAGCAGCCCGGCCGGACTGAAGAACAATGAGCAGTTCTTC,CASSPAGLKNNEQFF
TRBJ1-2,NA,TRBV5-1,14,NA,TGCGCCAGCACACCAGGGGATTGGCTTGATGGCTACACCTTC,CASTPGDWLDGYTF
TRBJ2-7,TRBD1,TRBV20-1,13,NA,TGCAGTGCTAGTACAGGGGTTACCTACGAGCAGTACTTC,CSASTGVTYEQYF
TRBJ2-2,NA,TRBV7-9,15,NA,TGTGCCAGCAGCTTGGCGCAGGGGAACACCGGGGAGCTGTTTTTT,CASSLAQGNTGELFF
TRBJ2-2,NA,TRBV6-1,16,NA,TGTGCCAGCAGTGAAGCCCCCGGGGTGGCCACCGGGGAGCTGTTTTTT,CASSEAPGVATGELFF
TRBJ2-3,TRBD2,TRBV11-3,17,NA,TGTGCCAGCAGCCGAGGGACTAGCGGGAGGGCCTTAGATACGCAGTATTTT,CASSRGTSGRALDTQYF
TRBJ2-3,TRBD1,TRBV5-1,15,NA,TGCGCCAGCAGCTTGGTGGCTACAGGGGCAGATACGCAGTATTTT,CASSLVATGADTQYF
TRBJ2-5,TRBD2,TRBV24-1,16,NA,TGTGCCACCAGTGACCCCCTTCTAGCGGGAAGAGAGACCCAGTACTTC,CATSDPLLAGRETQYF
TRBJ1-6,NA,TRBV12-3/TRBV12-4,13,NA,TGTGCCAGCAGTCCCAGCAGGGATTCACCCCTCCACTTT,CASSPSRDSPLHF
TRBJ2-3,NA,TRBV3-1/TRBV3-2,16,many,TGTGCCAGCAGCCAAGCAGCAGGGTCTAGCACAGATACGCAGTATTTT,CASSQAAGSSTDTQYF
TRBJ2-7,TRBD2,TRBV6-2/TRBV6-3,19,NA,TGTGCCAGCAGTTTTCGGACTAGCGGGAGTAGTATGGGCTCCTACGAGCAGTACTTC,CASSFRTSGSSMGSYEQYF